The 25 T cell receptor beta chains below all came from one sample that was sequenced in a study of blood T cell repertoires in COVID-19. Some clones are missing from TCRdb's copy, which holds only in-frame ones; the method was immunoSEQ multiplex PCR. The sample holds about 71,000 clones; 70% to 90% are singletons and the top ten take 1.5% to 2%. The specimen sequenced was peripheral blood. The receptors were gathered from a man younger than 45 with acute or convalescent COVID-19.

The CDR3 region is CASGFLAGGTDTQYF. The CDR3 nucleotides are TGTGCTAGTGGTTTTCTAGCGGGGGGCACAGATACGCAGTATTTT. This chain links TRBV12-5 with TRBJ2-3, with 10 bases lining up with TRBD2. Germline-derived CDR1 and CDR2 are LGHNT and FRNRAP. After removal of 3 bases from V and 1 base from J, the junction contained 1 base not matched to a gene. This CDR3 comprises 15 residues.

The V gene is TRBV10-3, the J gene TRBJ1-4, with 7 bases that match TRBD1. Looked up from germline, CDR1 is ENHRY and CDR2 is SYGVKD. This CDR3 contains 13 residues. The V gene end was trimmed by 7 bases and the J gene end by 5 bases; junction bases not matched to a gene: 4. As DNA, the CDR3 is TGTGCCATCAAAGACAGGGAGAATGAAAAACTGTTTTTT. Amino acid sequence: CAIKDRENEKLFF.

To note about this clone: The sample holds other DNA sequences that translate to the same CDR3. This rearrangement joins TRBV30 to TRBJ1-1, with a possible D match to TRBD1 (6 bases). Trimming removed 5 bases from V and 2 bases from J, with 9 bases in between. Germline CDR1 GTSNPN, CDR2 SVGIG (reference sequence). The CDR3 consists of 12 residues. For the CDR3, the DNA is TGTGCCTGGGGACAGTTAAACACTGAAGCTTTCTTT. Translation gives CAWGQLNTEAFF.

V gene TRBV5-1 combines with J gene TRBJ1-1; 9 nucleotides match TRBD1. V lost 4 bases, J lost 4 bases, and 5 bases stayed unmatched. In germline, CDR1 is SGHRS, CDR2 YFSETQ. The CDR3 extends over 14 amino acids. The CDR3 here is CASSQQGAGTEAFF. The CDR3 DNA reads as TGCGCCAGCAGCCAACAGGGGGCAGGCACTGAAGCTTTCTTT. The full variable domain, rest sourced from reference TRBV5-1 and TRBJ1-1, is KAGVTQTPRYLIKTRGQQVTLSCSPISGHRSVSWYQQTPGQGLQFLFEYFSETQRNKGNFPGRFSGRQFSNSRSEMNVSTLELGDSALYLCASSQQGAGTEAFFGQGTRLTVV.

V gene TRBV7-2 combines with J gene TRBJ1-2, with a possible D match to TRBD1 (5 bases). Per the germline V gene, CDR1 is SGHTA and CDR2 is FQGNSA. The CDR3 is made up of 15 amino acids. V was clipped by 5 bases and J by 5 bases, with 18 bases between them. The CDR3 DNA follows: TGTGCCAGCAGCATTAGGGTAGGGGAGGGGTATGGCTACACCTTC. As protein: CASSIRVGEGYGYTF. Complete variable domain (other parts from reference TRBV7-2 and TRBJ1-2): GAGVSQSPSNKVTEKGKDVELRCDPISGHTALYWYRQSLGQGLEFLIYFQGNSAPDKSGLPSDRFSAERTGGSVSTLTIQRTQQEDSAVYLCASSIRVGEGYGYTFGSGTRLTVV.

This clone was detected a few times. The chain employs TRBV4-1 and TRBJ1-1; the D gene is possibly TRBD1 (5 bases). Trimming shortened V by 3 bases and J by 1 base, and 9 bases separated the two germline ends. Germline V gene sequence: CDR1 MGHRA, CDR2 YSYEKL. CDR3 length: 14 amino acids. CDR3 sequence (DNA): TGCGCCAGCAGCCAGGAGGGGAGGAACACTGAAGCTTTCTTT. Its translation is CASSQEGRNTEAFF.

This clone was found a few times. The rearrangement links TRBV5-5 to TRBJ1-6; D is possibly TRBD1 (5 bases). The CDR3 is 16 residues long. V shed 0 bases and J shed 7 bases, with 14 bases lying between them. Looked up from germline, CDR1 is SGHKS and CDR2 is YYEKEE (reference sequence). In DNA, the CDR3 is TGTGCCAGCAGCTTGGTACCAACTTCAGGGAATTCACCCCTCCACTTT. It specifies CASSLVPTSGNSPLHF.

The chain is built from TRBV19 and TRBJ2-2, with D maybe TRBD2 (6 bases). Trimming cost V 1 base and J 4 bases, with 7 bases left between them. The length of the CDR3 is 14 residues. The germline CDR1 and CDR2 sequences are LNHDA and SQIVND (reference sequence). The CDR3 loop is CASSIVEGTGELFF. CDR3 DNA: TGTGCCAGTAGTATAGTGGAGGGCACCGGGGAGCTGTTTTTT.

V is TRBV10-3 and J is TRBJ1-1, with a weak D call TRBD1 (6 bases). CDR1 is ENHRY and CDR2 is SYGVKD in the germline V gene. V shed 3 bases and J shed 6 bases, with 14 bases lying between them. CDR3 length equals 14 residues. The CDR3 spells CAISDTQQGSEAFF. As DNA, the CDR3 is TGTGCCATCAGTGACACACAACAGGGTTCTGAAGCTTTCTTT.

In its sample, this clone was seen a few times. V usage is TRBV21-1 and J usage is TRBJ1-1. TRBV21-1 corresponds to a pseudogene. The CDR3 is 15 amino acids. CDR3 region: CASSKTVILSLEAFF. CDR3 bases: TGTGCCAGCAGCAAAACCGTTATCCTATCCCTTGAAGCTTTCTTT.

The J gene is TRBJ2-1, the V gene TRBV2; no firm D call. Trimming removed 10 bases at V and 0 bases at J, with 13 bases between. This CDR3 region has 14 residues. Germline V gene sequence: CDR1 SNHLY, CDR2 FYNNEI. CDR3 bases: TGTGCCACCTCCGAGGATAGCTCCTACAATGAGCAGTTCTTC. Protein: CATSEDSSYNEQFF.

The chain is built from TRBV19 and TRBJ1-2, with unresolved D. V was pared by 7 bases and J by 7 bases, with 16 bases between. Per germline, CDR1 LNHDA and CDR2 SQIVND (reference sequence). The CDR3 length is 13 residues. The CDR3 spells CASTTGTSGGYTF. The CDR3 DNA sequence: TGTGCCAGTACGACGGGAACTAGTGGTGGCTACACCTTC.

This chain connects TRBV19 to TRBJ2-6; D is perhaps TRBD2 (5 bases). V dropped 6 bases and J dropped 1 base, with 7 bases sitting between them. The CDR3 totals 14 residues. Germline values: CDR1 LNHDA, CDR2 SQIVND (reference sequence). The CDR3 protein is CASSGGSGANVLTF. The CDR3 nucleotides are TGTGCCAGTAGCGGAGGATCTGGGGCCAACGTCCTGACTTTC.

V and J are TRBV5-1 and TRBJ2-7; TRBD2 matches 7 bases. CDR1 is SGHRS, CDR2 YFSETQ, per germline. Germline trimming cut 3 bases from V and 2 bases from J; bases unmatched to any gene: 8. CDR3 length: 15 residues. The CDR3 DNA reads as TGCGCCAGCAGCTATAGCGGGCGACTCACCTACGAGCAGTACTTC. Amino acids: CASSYSGRLTYEQYF.

The CDR3 loop reads CASSLFAYSGPGNTIYF. The DNA of the CDR3 is TGTGCCAGCAGCTTATTTGCATACTCAGGGCCTGGAAACACCATATATTTT. The rearrangement links TRBV7-9 to TRBJ1-3, with D possibly TRBD1 on 5 matching bases. The CDR3 length is 17 residues. V lost 2 bases and J lost 2, with 16 bases in between. Germline V gives CDR1 SEHNR, CDR2 FQNEAQ (reference sequence).

This rearrangement joins TRBV7-9 to TRBJ1-2; 7 nucleotides align to TRBD1. Germline V gives CDR1 SEHNR, CDR2 FQNEAQ (reference sequence). This CDR3 has 13 amino acids. The junction had 6 bases not matched to a gene; V was cut back by 5 bases and J by 6 bases. Here the CDR3 reads CASSQTGQDGYTF. The CDR3, as DNA: TGTGCCAGCAGCCAAACTGGACAGGATGGCTACACCTTC.

J is TRBJ1-5 and V is TRBV27, with D hard to call. Germline V gene data show CDR1 as MNHEY and CDR2 as SMNVEV (reference sequence). V was pared by 5 bases and J by 4 bases, with 15 bases between. This CDR3 has 15 residues. The CDR3 region has the DNA TGTGCCAGCAGTCCCCGAAAAGCAATGAATCAGCCCCAGCATTTT. Translating it yields CASSPRKAMNQPQHF.

V gene TRBV29-1 combines with J gene TRBJ2-2; D uncertain. Trimming removed 7 bases from V and 2 bases from J, with 11 bases in between. Germline CDR1 is SQVTM and CDR2 is ANQGSEA. This CDR3 is 13 amino acids long. The CDR3 region is CSARSQNTGELFF. CDR3 DNA sequence: TGCAGCGCCAGGTCACAAAACACCGGGGAGCTGTTTTTT.

The table lists this clone with a few counts. The rearrangement uses TRBV13 and TRBJ1-6; 9 positions agree with TRBD1. Germline V lookup: CDR1 PRHDT, CDR2 FYEKMQ (reference sequence). The J segment lost 0 bases and the V segment lost 7 bases, leaving 7 bases of the junction unmatched. The CDR3 length is 17 residues. CDR3 sequence (DNA): TGTGCCAGCAATCTACAGGGGGCGAGCTCCTATAATTCACCCCTCCACTTT. This translates into CASNLQGASSYNSPLHF.

This clone came up a few times. This rearrangement joins TRBV18 to TRBJ1-4, with D possibly being TRBD1 (5 bases). Germline loops: CDR1 KGHSH, CDR2 LQKENI. The CDR3 extends over 15 amino acids. V lost 3 bases, J lost 1 base, and 9 bases lay in between. The chain's CDR3 is CASSPPQGTNEKLFF. CDR3 bases: TGTGCCAGCTCACCGCCCCAGGGAACTAATGAAAAACTGTTTTTT.

The rearrangement links TRBV5-1 to TRBJ1-4; D gene unclear. The CDR3 is 15 residues long. Germline CDR1 and CDR2: SGHRS and YFSETQ. Trimming cost V 3 bases and J 7 bases, with 16 bases left between them. The CDR3 is CASSSEGGRGEKLFF. In nucleotides, the CDR3 is TGCGCCAGCAGCTCGGAGGGAGGTCGGGGTGAAAAACTGTTTTTT.

The V call is TRBV6-5, the J call TRBJ1-3; no firm D call. V was cut by 5 bases and J by 0 bases, with 11 bases left in between. The length of the CDR3 is 15 residues. CDR1 MNHEY and CDR2 SVGAGI come from the germline V gene. CDR3 loop: CASSIVRASGNTIYF. DNA for the CDR3: TGTGCCAGCAGTATTGTGCGAGCCTCTGGAAACACCATATATTTT.

This rearrangement joins TRBV5-6 to TRBJ2-7; 8 bases match TRBD1. After removal of 5 bases from V and 8 bases from J, the junction contained 6 bases not matched to a gene. The CDR3 is 12 amino acids. In germline, CDR1 is SGHDT, CDR2 YYEEEE. CDR3 sequence reads: CASRPTGGKQYF. DNA of the CDR3: TGTGCCAGCAGGCCCACAGGGGGGAAGCAGTACTTC.

The rearrangement uses TRBV27 and TRBJ2-3, with D tentatively TRBD2 (7 bases). CDR1 is MNHEY and CDR2 is SMNVEV in the germline V gene (reference sequence). CDR3 length: 17 amino acids. V gave up 5 bases and J gave up 4 bases, with 22 bases separating them. The chain's CDR3 is CASSPNMRGGGADTQYF. In DNA form, the CDR3 reads TGTGCCAGCAGTCCCAATATGAGGGGGGGTGGCGCAGATACGCAGTATTTT.

The chain is built from TRBV5-5 and TRBJ2-2, with D hard to call. V was cut by 1 base and J by 6 bases, with 13 bases left in between. The CDR3 extends over 15 amino acids. Germline CDR1 reads SGHKS; CDR2 reads YYEKEE (reference sequence). The CDR3 sequence: CASSLTLPSAGELFF. The DNA for the CDR3 is TGTGCCAGCAGCTTGACTCTCCCCTCTGCCGGGGAGCTGTTTTTT.